This TCR beta chain was captured in a study of OX40 agonist ivuxolimab in advanced cancers. Background on the study: Ivuxolimab, an antibody that agonizes OX40 (CD134), was administered to the patients. Eligibility rules accepted prior anti-PD-1, anti-PD-L1 or anti-CTLA-4 therapy, and 30% to 40% had some.

Researchers took blood at baseline, on cycle 4 day 1, and on cycle 7 day 1. V gave up 3 bases and J gave up 0 bases, with 9 bases separating them. CDR3 length equals 14 residues. Germline CDR1 reads SGHKS; CDR2 reads YYEKEE (reference sequence). Profiling relied on immunoSEQ multiplex PCR, and the TCRdb table lists in-frame clones only, not all of them. The profile shows approximately 70,000 clones, around 84% of them singletons. The receptor was isolated from an adult with an advanced solid tumor such as melanoma, head and neck, liver or kidney cancer. The rearrangement joins TRBV5-5 to TRBJ1-1, with TRBD1 as a possible D gene (6 bases). Sequences were derived from CD4+ or CD8+ T cells sorted from blood, sampled in a trial of the OX40 agonist ivuxolimab. The CDR3 loop reads CASSWTDMNTEAFF. CDR3 nucleotides: TGTGCCAGCAGCTGGACAGATATGAACACTGAAGCTTTCTTT.